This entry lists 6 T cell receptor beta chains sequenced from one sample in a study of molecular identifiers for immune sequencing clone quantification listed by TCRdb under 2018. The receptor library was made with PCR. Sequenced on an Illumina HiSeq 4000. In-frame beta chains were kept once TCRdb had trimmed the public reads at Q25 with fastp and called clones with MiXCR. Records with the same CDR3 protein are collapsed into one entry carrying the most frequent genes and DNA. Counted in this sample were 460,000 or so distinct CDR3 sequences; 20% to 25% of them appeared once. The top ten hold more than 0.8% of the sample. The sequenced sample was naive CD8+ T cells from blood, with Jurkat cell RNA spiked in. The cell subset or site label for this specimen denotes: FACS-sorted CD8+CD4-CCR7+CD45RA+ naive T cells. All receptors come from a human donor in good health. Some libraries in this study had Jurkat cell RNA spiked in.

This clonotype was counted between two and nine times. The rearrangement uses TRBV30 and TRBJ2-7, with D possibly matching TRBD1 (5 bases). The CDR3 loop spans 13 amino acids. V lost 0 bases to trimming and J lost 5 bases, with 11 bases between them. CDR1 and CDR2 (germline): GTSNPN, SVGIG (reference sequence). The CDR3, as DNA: TGTGCCTGGAGTGTAGATCTAGGGGACGAGCAGTACTTC. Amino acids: CAWSVDLGDEQYF.

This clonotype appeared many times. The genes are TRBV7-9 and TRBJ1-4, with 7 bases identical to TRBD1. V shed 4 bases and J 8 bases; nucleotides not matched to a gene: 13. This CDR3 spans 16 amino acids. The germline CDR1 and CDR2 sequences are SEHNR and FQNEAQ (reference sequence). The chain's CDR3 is CASSYGTVLSSEKLFF. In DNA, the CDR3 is TGTGCCAGCAGCTACGGGACAGTACTCTCTTCGGAAAAACTGTTTTTT.

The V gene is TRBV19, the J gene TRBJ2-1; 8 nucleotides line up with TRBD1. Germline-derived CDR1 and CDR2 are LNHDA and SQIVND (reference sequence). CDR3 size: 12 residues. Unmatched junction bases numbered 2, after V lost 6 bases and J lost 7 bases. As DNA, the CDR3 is TGTGCCAGTAGGACAGGGGTGAATGAGCAGTTCTTC. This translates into CASRTGVNEQFF.

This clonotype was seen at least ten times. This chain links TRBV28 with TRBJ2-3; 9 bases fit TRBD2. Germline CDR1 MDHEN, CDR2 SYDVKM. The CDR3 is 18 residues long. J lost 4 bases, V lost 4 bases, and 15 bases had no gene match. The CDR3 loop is CASSSPRLHQREADTQYF. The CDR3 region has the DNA TGTGCCAGCAGTTCCCCCCGCCTTCATCAGCGGGAGGCAGATACGCAGTATTTT.

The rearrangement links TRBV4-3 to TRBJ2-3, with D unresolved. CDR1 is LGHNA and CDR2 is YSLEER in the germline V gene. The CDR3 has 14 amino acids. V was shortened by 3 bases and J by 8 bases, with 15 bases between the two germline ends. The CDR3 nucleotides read TGCGCCAGCAGCCAGGGTAGCTTTACGGGTACGCAGTATTTT. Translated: CASSQGSFTGTQYF.

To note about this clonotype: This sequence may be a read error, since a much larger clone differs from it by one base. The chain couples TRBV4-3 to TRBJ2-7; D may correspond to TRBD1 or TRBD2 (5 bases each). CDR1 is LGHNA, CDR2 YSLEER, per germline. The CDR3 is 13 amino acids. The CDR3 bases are TGCGCCGGCAGCCAACGGGGCTTGGGTGAGCAGTACTTC. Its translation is CAGSQRGLGEQYF.